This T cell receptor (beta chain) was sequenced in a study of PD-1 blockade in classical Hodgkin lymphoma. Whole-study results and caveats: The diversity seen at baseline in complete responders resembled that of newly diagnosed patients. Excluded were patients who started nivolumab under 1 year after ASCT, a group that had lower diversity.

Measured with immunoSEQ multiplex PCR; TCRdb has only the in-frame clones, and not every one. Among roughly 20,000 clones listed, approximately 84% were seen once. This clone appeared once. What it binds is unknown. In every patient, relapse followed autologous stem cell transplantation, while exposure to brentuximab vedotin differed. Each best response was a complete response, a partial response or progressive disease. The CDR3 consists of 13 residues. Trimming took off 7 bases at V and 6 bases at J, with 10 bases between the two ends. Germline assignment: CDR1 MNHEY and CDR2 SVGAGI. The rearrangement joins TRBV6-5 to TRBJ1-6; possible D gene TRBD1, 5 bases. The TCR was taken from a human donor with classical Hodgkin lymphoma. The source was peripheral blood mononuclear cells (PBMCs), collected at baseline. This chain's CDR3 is CASTPGPNSPLHF. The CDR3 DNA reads TGTGCCAGCACCCCGGGACCTAATTCACCCCTCCACTTT.